This T cell receptor beta chain was sequenced for a study of T cell repertoires in cytomegalovirus infection. The CDR3 is 18 amino acids. The germline V gene has CDR1 MNHEY and CDR2 SVGEGT. Unmatched junction bases numbered 12, after V lost 6 bases and J lost 1 base. As concerns this clonotype: Its matching antigen is unknown.

A single record per CDR3 protein comes from TCRdb applying MiXCR to the reads. The data hold about 770,000 distinct CDR3 sequences, with 29% observed a single time. The source material was cultured CD8+ T cells from PBMCs, sampled from culture after CMV antigen stimulation. The TCR comes from a human donor in good health (CMV status not recorded). Some clones in this sample may be carry-over from other donors' samples. The chain employs TRBV6-2 or TRBV6-3 and TRBJ2-2; 9 bases map to TRBD1. The CDR3 region is CASRFPDPGQGNTGELFF. CDR3 bases: TGTGCCAGCAGATTCCCTGATCCGGGACAGGGGAACACCGGGGAGCTGTTTTTT.